Sequencing of this TCR beta chain was carried out in a study of T cell responses to AZD1222 COVID-19 vaccine. Overall study: Analysis merged second doses at about 4 or about 12 weeks.

Whole-study findings and limits: At baseline, just 6 or 7 AZD1222 recipients tested seropositive. Repertoires in all cases were sampled only once the peak T cell response had passed.

The V gene lost 6 bases and the J gene lost 5 bases, with 10 bases spanning the gap. The CDR3 totals 12 residues. The V gene's germline CDR1 is MNHEY and CDR2 SVGEGT. Sequencing used immunoSEQ multiplex PCR; TCRdb keeps in-frame clones, though not all of them. The repertoire holds more than 140,000 clones, with under 95% as singletons. This clone was recorded once. What it recognizes is unknown. Sequencing was performed on peripheral blood, taken on day 0 of AZD1222 vaccination. This chain links TRBV6-2 or TRBV6-3 with TRBJ1-2; D gene uncertain. The sequence was collected from an adult in good health. The CDR3 DNA follows: TGTGCCAGCAGCGAGCCAGGATATGGCTACACCTTC. The encoded protein is CASSEPGYGYTF.